This TCR beta chain was obtained from a study of cytomegalovirus exposure and HLA in healthy donors. With respect to this clone: The target antigen is unknown.

Primers included in the PCR were 60 Vbeta and 13 Jbeta primers. Per the original data handling: Among the unique TCR beta chains that a later analysis counted, about 81 million in all, roughly 11 million were shared. Sequencing was performed with immunoSEQ multiplex PCR; in TCRdb, only in-frame clones are kept and a portion is missing. Clonal size and the V and J genes are those of that table, whereas D and trimming came from the DNA. Found here are some 100,000 clones, 75% to 85% of them singletons; the top ten hold under 4%. This CDR3 region has 15 residues. From germline, CDR1 is SGHDN and CDR2 FVKESK. The trim removed 1 base at V and 5 bases at J, leaving 7 bases unmatched. Study-wide findings and caveats: As confirmed in vitro, three CMV-associated chains were specific for CMV antigens.

This receptor was obtained from a male donor in good health and CMV-seropositive. The chain employs TRBV14 and TRBJ1-1, with 7 positions matching TRBD1. Source material: PBMCs. CDR3 sequence: CASSQGQGRWTEAFF. For the CDR3, the DNA is TGTGCCAGCAGCCAAGGACAGGGAAGGTGGACTGAAGCTTTCTTT.